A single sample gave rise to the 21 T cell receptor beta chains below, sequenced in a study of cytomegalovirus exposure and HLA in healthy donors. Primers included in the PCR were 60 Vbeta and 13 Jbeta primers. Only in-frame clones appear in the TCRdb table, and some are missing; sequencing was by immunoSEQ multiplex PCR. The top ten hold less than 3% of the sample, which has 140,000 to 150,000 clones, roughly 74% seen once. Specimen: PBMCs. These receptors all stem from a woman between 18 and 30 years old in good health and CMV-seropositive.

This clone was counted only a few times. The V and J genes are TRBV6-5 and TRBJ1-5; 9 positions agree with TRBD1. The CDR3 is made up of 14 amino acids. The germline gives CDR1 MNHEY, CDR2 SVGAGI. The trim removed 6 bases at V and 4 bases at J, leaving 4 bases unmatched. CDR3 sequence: CASSTDRGNQPQHF. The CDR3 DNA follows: TGTGCCAGCAGCACGGACAGGGGAAATCAGCCCCAGCATTTT.

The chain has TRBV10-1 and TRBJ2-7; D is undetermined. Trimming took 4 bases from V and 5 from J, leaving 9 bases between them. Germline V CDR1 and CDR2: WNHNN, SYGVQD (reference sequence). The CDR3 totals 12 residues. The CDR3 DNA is TGCGCCAGCAGTGGGCAGTCAAACGAGCAGTACTTC. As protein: CASSGQSNEQYF.

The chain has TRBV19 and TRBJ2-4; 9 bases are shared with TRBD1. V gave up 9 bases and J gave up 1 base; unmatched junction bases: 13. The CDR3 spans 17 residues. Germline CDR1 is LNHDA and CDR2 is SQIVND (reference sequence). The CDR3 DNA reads TGTGCCAGCAGGGACAGGGAAGGGCCATCGGCCAAAAACATTCAGTACTTC. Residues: CASRDREGPSAKNIQYF.

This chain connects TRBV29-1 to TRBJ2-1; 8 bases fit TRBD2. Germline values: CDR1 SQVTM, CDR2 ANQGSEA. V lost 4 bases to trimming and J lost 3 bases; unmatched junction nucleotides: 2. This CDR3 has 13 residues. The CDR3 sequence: CSVVAGSYNEQFF. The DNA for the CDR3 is TGCAGCGTTGTAGCGGGAAGCTACAATGAGCAGTTCTTC.

The CDR3: CASGSLGANTEAFF. CDR3 in DNA: TGTGCCAGCGGATCCCTAGGGGCGAACACTGAAGCTTTCTTT. The J gene is TRBJ1-1, the V gene TRBV28; weak D call: TRBD1 (5 bases). The V and J ends lost 8 bases and 1 base respectively, with 14 bases between them. This CDR3 comprises 14 residues. The germline V gene encodes CDR1 MDHEN and CDR2 SYDVKM.

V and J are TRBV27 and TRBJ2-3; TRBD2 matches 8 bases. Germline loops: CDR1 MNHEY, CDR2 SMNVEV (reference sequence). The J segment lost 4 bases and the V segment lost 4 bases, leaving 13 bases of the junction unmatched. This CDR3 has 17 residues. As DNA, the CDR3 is TGTGCCAGCAGTTATTCGGGGGGGAAGGGATACTCAGATACGCAGTATTTT. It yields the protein CASSYSGGKGYSDTQYF.

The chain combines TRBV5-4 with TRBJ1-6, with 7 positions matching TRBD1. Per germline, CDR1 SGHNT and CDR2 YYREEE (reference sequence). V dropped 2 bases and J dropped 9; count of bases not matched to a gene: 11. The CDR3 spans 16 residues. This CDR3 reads CASSFNRGQGGSPLHF. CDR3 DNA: TGTGCCAGCAGCTTTAATCGGGGCCAGGGGGGTTCACCCCTCCACTTT.

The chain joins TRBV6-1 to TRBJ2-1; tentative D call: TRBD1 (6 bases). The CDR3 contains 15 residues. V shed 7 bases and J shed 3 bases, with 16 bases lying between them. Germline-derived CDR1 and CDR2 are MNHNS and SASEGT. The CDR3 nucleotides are TGTGCCAGCACTAAGGCAGGGACAATCTACAATGAGCAGTTCTTC. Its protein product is CASTKAGTIYNEQFF.

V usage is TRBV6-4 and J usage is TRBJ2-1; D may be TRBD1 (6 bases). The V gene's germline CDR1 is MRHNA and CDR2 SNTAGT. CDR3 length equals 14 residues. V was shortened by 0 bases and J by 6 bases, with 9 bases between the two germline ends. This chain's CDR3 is CASSDSRGGNEQFF. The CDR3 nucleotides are TGTGCCAGCAGTGACTCGAGAGGGGGCAATGAGCAGTTCTTC.

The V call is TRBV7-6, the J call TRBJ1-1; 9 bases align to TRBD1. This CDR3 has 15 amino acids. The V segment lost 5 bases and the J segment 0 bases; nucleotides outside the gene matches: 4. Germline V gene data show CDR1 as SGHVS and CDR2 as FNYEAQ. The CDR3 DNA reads TGTGCCAGCAGCACCTACAGGGGGCTGAACACTGAAGCTTTCTTT. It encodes CASSTYRGLNTEAFF.

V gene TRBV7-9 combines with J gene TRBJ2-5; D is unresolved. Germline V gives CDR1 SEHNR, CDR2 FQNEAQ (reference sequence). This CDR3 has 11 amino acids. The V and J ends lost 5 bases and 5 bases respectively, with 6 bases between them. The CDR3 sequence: CASSASETQYF. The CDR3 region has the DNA TGTGCCAGCAGCGCTAGTGAGACCCAGTACTTC.

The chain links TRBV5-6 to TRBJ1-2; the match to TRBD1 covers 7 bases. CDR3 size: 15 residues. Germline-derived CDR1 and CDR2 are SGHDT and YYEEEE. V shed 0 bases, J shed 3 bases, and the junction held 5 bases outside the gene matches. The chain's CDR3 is CASSLGQGGYYGYTF. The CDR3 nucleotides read TGTGCCAGCAGCTTGGGACAGGGTGGATACTATGGCTACACCTTC. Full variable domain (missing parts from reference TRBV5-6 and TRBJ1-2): DAGVTQSPTHLIKTRGQQVTLRCSPKSGHDTVSWYQQALGQGPQFIFQYYEEEERQRGNFPDRFSGHQFPNYSSELNVNALLLGDSALYLCASSLGQGGYYGYTFGSGTRLTVV.

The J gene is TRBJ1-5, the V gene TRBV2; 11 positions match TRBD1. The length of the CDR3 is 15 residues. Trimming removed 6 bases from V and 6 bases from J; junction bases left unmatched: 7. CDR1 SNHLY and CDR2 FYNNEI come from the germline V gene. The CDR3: CASSGGQGAVQPQHF. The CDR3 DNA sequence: TGTGCCAGCAGCGGAGGACAGGGGGCTGTTCAGCCCCAGCATTTT.

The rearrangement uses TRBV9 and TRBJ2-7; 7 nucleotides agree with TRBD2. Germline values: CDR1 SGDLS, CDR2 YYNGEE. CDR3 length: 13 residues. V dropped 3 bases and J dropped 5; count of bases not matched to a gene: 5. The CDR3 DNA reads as TGTGCCAGCAGCGGACGACGGGGGGACGAGCAGTACTTC. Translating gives CASSGRRGDEQYF.

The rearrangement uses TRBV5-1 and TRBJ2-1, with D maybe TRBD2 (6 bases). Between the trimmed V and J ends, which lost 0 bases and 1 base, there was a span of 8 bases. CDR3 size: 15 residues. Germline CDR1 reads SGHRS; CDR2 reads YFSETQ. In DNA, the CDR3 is TGCGCCAGCAGCTTGGCGGGGGAATCCTACAATGAGCAGTTCTTC. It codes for CASSLAGESYNEQFF. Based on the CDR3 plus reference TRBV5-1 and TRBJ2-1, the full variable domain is KAGVTQTPRYLIKTRGQQVTLSCSPISGHRSVSWYQQTPGQGLQFLFEYFSETQRNKGNFPGRFSGRQFSNSRSEMNVSTLELGDSALYLCASSLAGESYNEQFFGPGTRLTVL.

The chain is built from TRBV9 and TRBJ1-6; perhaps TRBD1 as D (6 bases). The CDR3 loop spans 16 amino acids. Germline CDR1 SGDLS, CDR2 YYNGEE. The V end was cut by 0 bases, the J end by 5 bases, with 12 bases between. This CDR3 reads CASSVVPTGDNSPLHF. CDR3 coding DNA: TGTGCCAGCAGCGTAGTCCCGACAGGAGATAATTCACCCCTCCACTTT.

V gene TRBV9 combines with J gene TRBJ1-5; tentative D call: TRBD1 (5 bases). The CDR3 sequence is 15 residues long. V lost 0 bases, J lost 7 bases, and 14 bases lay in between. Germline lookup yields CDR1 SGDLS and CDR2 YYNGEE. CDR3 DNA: TGTGCCAGCAGCGTAGGGGAAGGGGCCGGACAGCCCCAGCATTTT. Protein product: CASSVGEGAGQPQHF.

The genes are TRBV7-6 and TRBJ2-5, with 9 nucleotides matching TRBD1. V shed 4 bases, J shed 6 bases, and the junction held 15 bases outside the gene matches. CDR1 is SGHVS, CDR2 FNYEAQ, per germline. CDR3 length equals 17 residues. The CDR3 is CASSSSPLTGGMKTQYF. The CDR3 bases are TGTGCCAGCAGCTCAAGCCCCCTTACAGGGGGCATGAAGACCCAGTACTTC.

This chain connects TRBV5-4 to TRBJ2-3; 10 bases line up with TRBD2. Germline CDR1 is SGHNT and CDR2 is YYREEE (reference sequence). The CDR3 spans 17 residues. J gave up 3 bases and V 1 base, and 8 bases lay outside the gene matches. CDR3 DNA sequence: TGTGCCAGCAGCTTGAAAGGTAGCGGGGGGCCGACAGATACGCAGTATTTT. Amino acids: CASSLKGSGGPTDTQYF.

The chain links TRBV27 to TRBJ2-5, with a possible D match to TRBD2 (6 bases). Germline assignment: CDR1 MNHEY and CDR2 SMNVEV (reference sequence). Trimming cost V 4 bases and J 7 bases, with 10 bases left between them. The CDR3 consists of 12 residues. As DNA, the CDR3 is TGTGCCAGCAGTTCCCGGGGAGGGACCCAGTACTTC. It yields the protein CASSSRGGTQYF.

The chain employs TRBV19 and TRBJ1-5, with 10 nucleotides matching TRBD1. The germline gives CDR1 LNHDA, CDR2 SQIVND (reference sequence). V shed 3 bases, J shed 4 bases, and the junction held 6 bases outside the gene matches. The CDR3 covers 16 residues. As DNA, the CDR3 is TGTGCCAGTAGTATCGGGGACAGGGGTTGGAATCAGCCCCAGCATTTT. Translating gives CASSIGDRGWNQPQHF.